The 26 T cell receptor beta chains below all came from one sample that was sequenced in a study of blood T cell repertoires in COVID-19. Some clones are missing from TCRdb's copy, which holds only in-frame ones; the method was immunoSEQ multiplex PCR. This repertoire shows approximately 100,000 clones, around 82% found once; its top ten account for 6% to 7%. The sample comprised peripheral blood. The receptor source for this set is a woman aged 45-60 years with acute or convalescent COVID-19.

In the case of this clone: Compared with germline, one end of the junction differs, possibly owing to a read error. The chain's CDR3 is CASSLTGTEAPASF. The CDR3 DNA follows: TGTGCCAGCAGTTTAACGGGGACAGAAGCCCCCGCGTCATTT. The chain couples TRBV28 to TRBJ2-7, with 7 bases lining up with TRBD1. This CDR3 is 14 amino acids long. The germline V gene has CDR1 MDHEN and CDR2 SYDVKM.

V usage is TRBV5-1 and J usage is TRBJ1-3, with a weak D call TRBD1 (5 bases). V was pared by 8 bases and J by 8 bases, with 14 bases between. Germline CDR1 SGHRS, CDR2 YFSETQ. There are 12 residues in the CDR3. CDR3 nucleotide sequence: TGCGCCAGTATGGGAGGGACCGACACCATATATTTT. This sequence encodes CASMGGTDTIYF.

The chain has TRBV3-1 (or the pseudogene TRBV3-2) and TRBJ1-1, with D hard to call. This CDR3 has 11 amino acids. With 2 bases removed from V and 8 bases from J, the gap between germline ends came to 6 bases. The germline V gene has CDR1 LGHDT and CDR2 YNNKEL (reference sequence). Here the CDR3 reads CASSQQMEAFF. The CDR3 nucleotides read TGTGCCAGCAGCCAACAAATGGAAGCTTTCTTT.

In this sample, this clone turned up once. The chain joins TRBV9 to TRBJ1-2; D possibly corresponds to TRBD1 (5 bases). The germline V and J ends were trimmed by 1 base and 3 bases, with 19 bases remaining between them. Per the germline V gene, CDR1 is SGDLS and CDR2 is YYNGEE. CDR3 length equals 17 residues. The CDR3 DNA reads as TGTGCCAGCAGCGTACGACCACAGGAAGATTCGGACTATGGCTACACCTTC. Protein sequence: CASSVRPQEDSDYGYTF.

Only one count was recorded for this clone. CDR3 nucleotide sequence: TGCGCCAGCAGCCCGAAAAGCATGAACACTGAAGCTTTCTTT. It encodes CASSPKSMNTEAFF. The chain is built from TRBV5-1 and TRBJ1-1; no clear D. The CDR3 consists of 14 residues. V was trimmed by 4 bases and J by 0 bases, leaving 10 bases between them. Germline assignment: CDR1 SGHRS and CDR2 YFSETQ. Together with reference TRBV5-1 and TRBJ1-1, the CDR3 gives the full variable domain: KAGVTQTPRYLIKTRGQQVTLSCSPISGHRSVSWYQQTPGQGLQFLFEYFSETQRNKGNFPGRFSGRQFSNSRSEMNVSTLELGDSALYLCASSPKSMNTEAFFGQGTRLTVV.

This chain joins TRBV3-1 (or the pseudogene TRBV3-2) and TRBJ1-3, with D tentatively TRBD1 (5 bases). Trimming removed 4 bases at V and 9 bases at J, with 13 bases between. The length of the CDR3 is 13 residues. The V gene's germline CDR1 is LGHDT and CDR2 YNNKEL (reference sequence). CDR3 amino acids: CASSPAQGGTIYF. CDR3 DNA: TGTGCCAGCAGCCCAGCCCAGGGTGGCACCATATATTTT.

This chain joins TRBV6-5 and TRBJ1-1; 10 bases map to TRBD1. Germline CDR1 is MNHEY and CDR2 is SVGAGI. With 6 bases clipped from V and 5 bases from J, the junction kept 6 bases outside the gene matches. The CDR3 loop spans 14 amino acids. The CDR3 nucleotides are TGTGCCAGCAGGGGGACAGGGGAATGGACTGAAGCTTTCTTT. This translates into CASRGTGEWTEAFF.

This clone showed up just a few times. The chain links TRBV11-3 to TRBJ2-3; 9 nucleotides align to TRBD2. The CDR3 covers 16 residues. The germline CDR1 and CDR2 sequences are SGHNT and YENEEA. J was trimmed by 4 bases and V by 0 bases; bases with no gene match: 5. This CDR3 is CASSLDRGGAADTQYF. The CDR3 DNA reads TGTGCCAGCAGCTTAGATCGCGGGGGGGCCGCAGATACGCAGTATTTT.

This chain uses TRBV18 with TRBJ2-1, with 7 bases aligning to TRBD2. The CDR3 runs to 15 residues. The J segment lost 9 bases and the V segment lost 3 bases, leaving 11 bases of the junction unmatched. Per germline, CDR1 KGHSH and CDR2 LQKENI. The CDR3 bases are TGTGCCAGCTCACCTTCTGTCGGGGGGTGGGTTGAGCAGTTCTTC. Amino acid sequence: CASSPSVGGWVEQFF.

The CDR3 DNA reads as TGTGCCAGCAGTGAAGGGCAGGGGTATAGCAATCAGCCCCAGCATTTT. It yields the protein CASSEGQGYSNQPQHF. The V call is TRBV2, the J call TRBJ1-5, with D maybe TRBD1 (6 bases). Per germline, CDR1 SNHLY and CDR2 FYNNEI. V dropped 1 base and J dropped 0 bases, with 10 bases sitting between them. The CDR3 sequence is 16 residues long.

The CDR3 sequence is CASSEQGTEAFF. CDR3 nucleotide sequence: TGTGCCAGCAGTGAACAGGGGACTGAAGCTTTCTTT. The V and J genes are TRBV2 and TRBJ1-1, with a tentative D call TRBD1 (6 bases). CDR1 is SNHLY and CDR2 is FYNNEI in the germline V gene. Trimming pared 2 bases from V and 5 bases from J, leaving 6 bases between. CDR3 length equals 12 residues.

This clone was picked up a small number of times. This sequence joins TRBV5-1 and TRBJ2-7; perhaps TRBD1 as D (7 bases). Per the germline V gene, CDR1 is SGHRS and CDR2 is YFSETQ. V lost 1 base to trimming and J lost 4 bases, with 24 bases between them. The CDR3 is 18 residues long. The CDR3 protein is CASSLKFPSSAGGYEQYF. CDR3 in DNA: TGCGCCAGCAGCTTGAAATTCCCTTCTTCGGCAGGGGGGTACGAGCAGTACTTC.

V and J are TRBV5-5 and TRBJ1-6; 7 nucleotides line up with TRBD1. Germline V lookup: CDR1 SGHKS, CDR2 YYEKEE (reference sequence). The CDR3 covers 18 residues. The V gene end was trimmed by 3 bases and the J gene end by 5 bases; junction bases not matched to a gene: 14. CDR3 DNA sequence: TGTGCCAGCAGCTCGGGCTATGGGACAGCAACCGATAATTCACCCCTCCACTTT. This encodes CASSSGYGTATDNSPLHF.

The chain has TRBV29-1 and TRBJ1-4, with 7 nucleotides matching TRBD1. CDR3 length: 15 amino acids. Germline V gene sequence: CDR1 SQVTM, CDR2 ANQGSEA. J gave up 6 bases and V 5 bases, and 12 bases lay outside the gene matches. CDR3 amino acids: CSVFRSAGGHEKLFF. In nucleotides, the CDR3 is TGCAGCGTTTTTAGATCTGCAGGGGGTCATGAAAAACTGTTTTTT.

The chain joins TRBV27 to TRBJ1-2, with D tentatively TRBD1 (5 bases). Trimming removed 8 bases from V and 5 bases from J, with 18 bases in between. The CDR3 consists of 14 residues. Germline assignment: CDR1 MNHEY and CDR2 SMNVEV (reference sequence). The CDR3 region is CASAPWGGTYGYTF. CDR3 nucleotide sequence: TGTGCCAGCGCTCCTTGGGGGGGAACATATGGCTACACCTTC.

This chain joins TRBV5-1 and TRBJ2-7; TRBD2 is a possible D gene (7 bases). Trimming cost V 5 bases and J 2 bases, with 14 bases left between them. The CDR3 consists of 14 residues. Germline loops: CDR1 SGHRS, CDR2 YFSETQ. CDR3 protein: CASRREGGPYEQYF. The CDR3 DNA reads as TGCGCCAGCAGACGAGAGGGGGGGCCCTACGAGCAGTACTTC.

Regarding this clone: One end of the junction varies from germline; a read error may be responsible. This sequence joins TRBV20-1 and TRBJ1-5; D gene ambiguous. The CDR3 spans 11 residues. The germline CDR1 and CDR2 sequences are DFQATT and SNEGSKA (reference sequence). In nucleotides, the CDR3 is TGCAGTGCTAGAGAGGCTTCCCGCCCAATTTTT. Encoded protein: CSAREASRPIF.

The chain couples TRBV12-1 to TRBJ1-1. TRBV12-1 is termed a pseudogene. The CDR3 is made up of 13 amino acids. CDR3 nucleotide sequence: TGTGCCAGCAGGCGGGGCGGGGGCCCGGAAGCTTTCTTT. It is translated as CASRRGGGPEAFF.

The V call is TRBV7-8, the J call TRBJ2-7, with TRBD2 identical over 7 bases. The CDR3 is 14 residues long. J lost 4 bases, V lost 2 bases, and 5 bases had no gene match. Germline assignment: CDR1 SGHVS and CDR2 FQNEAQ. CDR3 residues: CASSLLAGDYEQYF. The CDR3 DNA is TGTGCCAGCAGCTTATTAGCGGGCGATTACGAGCAGTACTTC.

The CDR3, as DNA: TGTGCCAGCAGCTACCTAGCAAATACGCAGTATTTT. This gives the protein CASSYLANTQYF. V is TRBV3-1 (or the pseudogene TRBV3-2) and J is TRBJ2-3; perhaps TRBD2 as D (5 bases). Germline CDR1 and CDR2: LGHDT and YNNKEL (reference sequence). V was shortened by 5 bases and J by 7 bases, with 10 bases between the two germline ends. This CDR3 has 12 residues.

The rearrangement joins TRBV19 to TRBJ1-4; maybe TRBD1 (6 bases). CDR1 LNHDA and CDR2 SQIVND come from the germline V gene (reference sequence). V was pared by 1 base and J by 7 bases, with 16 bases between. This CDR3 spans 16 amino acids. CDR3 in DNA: TGTGCCAGTAGTATAGGTCAGGGGACACGCATTGAAAAACTGTTTTTT. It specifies CASSIGQGTRIEKLFF.

The CDR3 sequence: CASSADRGYEQYF. The DNA of the CDR3 is TGCGCCAGCAGCGCGGACAGGGGTTACGAGCAGTACTTC. This chain links TRBV5-1 with TRBJ2-7, with 9 bases matching TRBD1. Germline trimming cut 4 bases from V and 4 bases from J; bases unmatched to any gene: 3. CDR3 length: 13 residues. The germline gives CDR1 SGHRS, CDR2 YFSETQ.

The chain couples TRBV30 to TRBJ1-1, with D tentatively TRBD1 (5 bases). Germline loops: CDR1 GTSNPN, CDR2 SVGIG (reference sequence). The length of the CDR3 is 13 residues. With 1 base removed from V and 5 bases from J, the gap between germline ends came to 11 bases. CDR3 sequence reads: CAWSAHGGTEAFF. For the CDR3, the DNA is TGTGCCTGGAGTGCGCATGGGGGGACTGAAGCTTTCTTT.

The CDR3 loop is CASSILPGAGASTDTQYF. Here the CDR3 DNA reads TGTGCCAGTAGTATCCTTCCCGGAGCGGGTGCTAGCACAGATACGCAGTATTTT. The chain is built from TRBV19 and TRBJ2-3, with D tentatively TRBD2 (6 bases). The CDR3 has 18 residues. V was cut by 3 bases and J by 0 bases, with 19 bases left in between. The V gene's germline CDR1 is LNHDA and CDR2 SQIVND (reference sequence).

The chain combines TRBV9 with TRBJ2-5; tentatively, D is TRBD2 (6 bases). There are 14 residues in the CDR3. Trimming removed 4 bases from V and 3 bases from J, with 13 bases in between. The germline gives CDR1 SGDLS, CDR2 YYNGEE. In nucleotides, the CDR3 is TGTGCCAGCAGCCCCCGGGGAGGTGAAGAGACCCAGTACTTC. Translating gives CASSPRGGEETQYF.

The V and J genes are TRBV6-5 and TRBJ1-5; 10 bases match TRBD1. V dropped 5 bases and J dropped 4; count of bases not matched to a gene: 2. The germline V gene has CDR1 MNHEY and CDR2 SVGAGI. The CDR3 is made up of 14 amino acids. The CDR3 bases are TGTGCCAGCAGTCGACAGGGGGCGAATCAGCCCCAGCATTTT. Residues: CASSRQGANQPQHF.